This TCR beta chain emerged from a study of shared clonotypes between healthy human individuals (TCRdb year 2020). Notes on the research overall: Three men and a couple of women, aged 18 to 49 years, made up the cohort. Different laboratories and diverse techniques were used to prepare libraries and sequence TCR repertoires, to increase sequencing depth and limit assay-specific biases. For each donor, three plates each were used for CD4 naive and CD4 memory, two plates were used for CD8 naive, and one plate was used for CD8 memory. The study deeply sequenced blood TCR repertoires of five healthy adults to estimate repertoire size and the extent of clonotype sharing between individuals. Per donor, leukapheresis produced somewhere between about 0.8 and 9 billion PBMCs.

Healthy HIV-negative adults with no recently reported acute infections or vaccinations were included as donors. All donors were Caucasian adults living in Nashville, Tennessee, USA. CD4+ T cells were enriched by magnetic negative selection; naive cells were then positively selected on CD45RA, and the negative fraction formed the memory subset. Blood was collected by leukapheresis, and PBMCs were isolated by Ficoll-Histopaque density gradient centrifugation and then cryopreserved in liquid nitrogen vapor phase. Analytical flow cytometry was used to check the purity and quantity of every magnetically sorted T cell population. Each sorted fraction had its genomic DNA isolated and then quantified by UV absorbance on a Nanodrop 2000c. As concerns this clone: This receptor's antigen is unknown. It has no much larger one-base neighbor in the sample; base qualities were not kept.

TCR CDR3 regions were amplified from genomic DNA by multiplex PCR using the deep immunoSEQ assay. Extracted genomic DNA from each cell subset was spread evenly across all wells of several immunoSEQ 96-well plates, with each plate serving as a replicate. For sorted subsets, about 200 ng genomic DNA, equal to 30,000 or so T cell genomes, was loaded into each replicate PCR. Purified libraries were measured with a Qubit 3.0 fluorometer, size-checked on a Bioanalyzer 2100, and measured again with the KAPA Library Quantification kit. Each immunoSEQ 96-well plate was sequenced on its own single-read 150-cycle Illumina NextSeq 550 flow cell. As for the authors' bioinformatics: Because the immunoSEQ output held only junctional sequences and lacked quality scores, the filtering could not match the filtering applied to full-length reads. To assign V/J genes and CDR3, sequences were annotated using PyIR, a Python wrapper for IgBLAST v1.9, with IMGT germline references. Reads were removed for weak V/J assignments (E-value above 1e-6), missing CDR3, stop codons, out-of-frame junctions, or ambiguous translated residues. V3J clonotypes were defined as sequences sharing an identical inferred V gene, J gene, and CDR3 amino acid sequence. Percentage overlap between repertoires was computed as shared unique clonotypes divided by the size of the smaller repertoire. RTK rarefaction, the Chao1 estimator, and Recon v2.1 estimates of unobserved clonotypes were used to assess repertoire richness. Generation probabilities for all TCRbeta clonotypes obtained by the gDNA method from a few donors were computed using OLGA. As stored in TCRdb, this immuneACCESS dataset retains in-frame rearrangements with V and J assigned. A fraction of the clones does not appear; measured against another copy, unresolved V genes explain less than half of the discrepancy, and the remainder lacks a known reason. That table gives V, J and clone size, and the DNA gave D and trimming. The sample table lists fewer than 3 million clones, around 93% of them with a count of one. The ten largest make up around 0.4% of the sample.

Findings and caveats that apply to the study as a whole: Rarefaction of sorted-subset datasets indicated incomplete sequencing despite the large sequencing depth. When a handful of donors were compared, the shared fraction of clonotypes was about 5.5% for naive CD4, 3.5% for naive CD8, 2% to 2.5% for memory CD4, and less than 0.5% for memory CD8. The small number of donors limited the genetic and exposure-history diversity represented. Sampling was restricted to blood, and TCR repertoires in tissues likely differ from the TCR repertoires found in blood. Higher generation probabilities were observed for clonotypes shared by all four sorted-subset donors than for non-shared clonotypes. Naive subsets generally had larger estimated clonotype richness than memory subsets did. Pairwise subsampling indicated that sequencing depth was expected to affect the degree of clonotype sharing among donors.

Sequences were obtained from naive CD4+ T cells from PBMCs. Per the publication, the cell subset or site label means: CD45RA+ positively selected. This clonotype was sampled from a man aged 18 to 30 in good health. Some clones in this sample may be carry-over from other donors' samples.

The bases read TGTGCCAGTAGACTAGCGGGAGGCTACAATGAGCAGTTCTTC. This translates into CASRLAGGYNEQFF. This chain is built from TRBV2 and TRBJ2-1; the junction holds 13 bases that match TRBD2. The CDR3, from cysteine to phenylalanine, totals 14 residues. Just CDR3 DNA is preserved here, 42 bases in frame from base 1. Trimming leaves V shorter by 9 bases and J shorter by 3 bases, with the junction holding 2 bases beyond the gene matches. The germline V gene yields SNHLY for CDR1 and FYNNEI for CDR2.